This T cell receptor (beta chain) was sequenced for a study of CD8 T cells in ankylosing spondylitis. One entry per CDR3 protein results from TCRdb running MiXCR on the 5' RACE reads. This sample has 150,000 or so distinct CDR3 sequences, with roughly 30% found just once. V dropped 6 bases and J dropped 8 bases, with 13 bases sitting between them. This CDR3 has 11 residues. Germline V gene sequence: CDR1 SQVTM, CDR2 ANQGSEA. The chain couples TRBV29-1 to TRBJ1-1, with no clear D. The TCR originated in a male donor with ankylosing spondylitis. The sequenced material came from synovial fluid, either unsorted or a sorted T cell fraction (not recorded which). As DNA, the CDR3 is TGCAGCGTCGCCGAGACCCTCGAAGCTTTCTTT. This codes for CSVAETLEAFF.